This T cell receptor beta chain was retrieved from a study of cytomegalovirus exposure and HLA in healthy donors (dated by TCRdb to 2016 to 2017). Study-wide context: An earlier analysis of several hundred of the donors reported about 250 Gb of sequence data and around 110 million unique TCR beta sequences from 150 million to 200 million T cells. An early release covering 550 to 700 HLA-typed donors comprised 300 to 350 gigabases of sequencing data and roughly 86 million unique TCR sequences. The genetic ancestry cluster associated with self-reported Caucasian donors included roughly four fifths of the roughly 360 genotyped donors. The study aimed to test whether signatures of past pathogen exposure could be identified by cataloging public T cell receptors. The T cell repertoires of around 670 subjects were profiled by immunosequencing and related to cytomegalovirus serostatus. Along with the 666-subject first cohort, a separate validation cohort of over a hundred different subjects was used. To predict cytomegalovirus infection status, the study combined high-throughput TCR immunosequencing, statistical association of individual TCRs with disease status, and machine learning. To study patterns of TCR occurrence, a later analysis re-analyzed previously published TCR beta repertoires from 666 donors and added high-resolution HLA genotyping. In the later analysis, no new phenotypic data were used to find candidate immune exposures; instead, reliance was placed on TCR beta sequences and their occurrence across donors. In an earlier analysis of over 550 of the donors, high-throughput TCR beta sequencing was used to judge whether each TCR beta V gene segment behaved as functional or pseudogenic. Alongside the repertoire data, information on donor age, sex, ethnicity and CMV serostatus was compiled. A later genetic analysis took genome-wide SNP genotypes for about 65% of the roughly 670 donors and used that subset as a discovery cohort. All discovery cohort repertoires had been generated using a single sequencing platform. Both class I and class II loci were covered by HLA typing, at four-digit resolution. Typing coverage differed by locus: A, B, C, DRB1 and DQB1 were typed in roughly 629-640 donors, DQA1 in about 500, DPA1 in some 610, and DPB1 in 400 to 490. Four to six DR-DQ haplotypes were handled as single units for association and clustering, since linkage in the cohort was strong. Across around 400 genotyped donors of the cohort, an average of about 220,000 unique TCR beta nucleotide sequences per donor were sequenced, and roughly 20% of those sequences were non-productive.

The cohort comprised more than 550 healthy bone marrow donors. Cohort members were all nominally healthy when sampled, although unrecorded immune exposures were likely present. The donor was CMV seropositive and was included in the group of about 290 seropositive cohort members. A peripheral blood sample was collected from each donor, and TCR beta sequencing was performed on peripheral blood mononuclear cells. Genomic DNA extraction from the blood cell samples was performed with the Qiagen DNeasy Blood Extraction Kit. Findings and caveats that apply to the study as a whole: Some IMGT-functional V segments, including TRBV6-2 and TRBV6-3, could not be distinguished by the 87-base-pair reads and were therefore excluded. In a later analysis, several top co-occurrence clusters were reported to appear linked to parvovirus B19, influenza, CMV and Epstein-Barr virus. Because HLA typing was unavailable for some donors at each locus, only the typed subset was used in association tests. Across donors, most TCR sequences were observed very rarely, whereas some public TCRs were present in many individuals. In a later analysis, more than 15,000 TCR beta sequences were associated with specific HLA alleles at a false discovery rate of 0.05. A cluster of highly shared sequence variants was judged likely to represent a technical artifact of the sequencing pipeline. Linkage disequilibrium might explain the correlated functional status among segregating V segments, but an unknown experimental factor could not be ruled out. A total of 150 to 200 TCR beta chains were listed by the study as associated with cytomegalovirus. A few of the identified cytomegalovirus-associated TCR beta chains were confirmed in vitro to be specific for cytomegalovirus antigens. A further reported finding was that TCR beta sequences accurately predicted the HLA-A and HLA-B alleles for most subjects in the first cohort. The only immune exposure information available for the cohort was CMV serostatus. When HLA alleles, especially DR and DQ, strongly co-occurred, TCR associations were difficult to assign to individual alleles. The presence/absence analyses assumed that sequencing depth was roughly uniform across donors, and that assumption may not be true. According to a later analysis, TCR association rates differed among HLA loci, with DRB1 alleles showing the most associated TCRs and HLA-C alleles showing the fewest. Only TCR beta chains were sequenced in this cohort, and the absence of alpha or paired-chain data limited detectable features. The classifier was reported to diagnose cytomegalovirus status with high specificity and sensitivity in both the original and validation cohorts. Seventeen rarely observed V segments, including chromosome 9 orphons, were excluded from the earlier analysis of almost 600 of the donors because counts were too low. Most CMV-associated TCR beta chains appeared to be HLA-restricted in a later analysis, and the HLA associations seemed to be driven largely by CMV exposure. It was suggested by the authors that the approach could potentially be generalized to other disease states and immunological phenotypes. A later genetic analysis reported fewer N-insertions in productive TCRs among donors in an Asian-associated ancestry cluster than the roughly 620-donor mean. An association between a missense DCLRE1C variant and V-gene and J-gene trimming of TCR beta chains was found in a later genetic analysis and replicated in an independent cohort. An earlier analysis of around 540 of the donors showed that most TCR beta V segments appeared in productive rearrangements either about 90% or about 30% of the time, which broadly matched IMGT annotations. In a later analysis, HLA-associated TCR beta chains showed more clonal expansion and lower generation probabilities than non-associated chains that were equally common.

Libraries were made using the immunoSEQ multiplex PCR assay. For the multiplex PCR, a mixture combining 60 forward primers for TCR Vbeta segments and 13 reverse primers for TCR Jbeta segments was used. The CDR3 region of rearranged TCR beta genes was amplified from genomic DNA with a multiplex PCR assay. Amplified TCR beta libraries were sequenced as 87-base-pair reads on the Illumina HiSeq System. Turning to the authors' computational methods: In a later analysis, roughly 80 million unique TCR beta chains were counted across the approximately 640 repertoires, and roughly 10 million of these chains were shared by at least two donors. A nearest-neighbor algorithm error-corrected the raw reads and collapsed the reads into unique sequences, merging closely related sequences to remove PCR and sequencing errors. CDR3 sequences were aligned to IMGT reference sequences to assign V, D and J gene segments. For a sequence to be retained, a match of at least six nucleotides was required to both a V gene segment and a J gene segment. A rearrangement was called productive if the CDR3 had no stop codons and remained in frame with V and J, and every other rearrangement was called non-productive. CDR3 was defined according to IMGT convention as the region running from the second conserved V-encoded cysteine to the conserved J-encoded phenylalanine. Sequences without an unambiguous match to a single V gene segment were excluded from the earlier analysis of approximately 600 of the donors. In an earlier analysis of approximately 560 of the donors, a V segment was called functional when productive rearrangements were above 56.7%, and segregating when the standard deviation between donors exceeded 5%. To diagnose cytomegalovirus status from the catalog of TCR beta chain sequences, a statistical classification framework was built. V and J gene assignment, in a later analysis, came from comparing TCR nucleotide sequences with IMGT/GENE-DB human TR gene sequences. Using the TCRdist pipeline, a later analysis assigned CDR3 sequences along with most-parsimonious VDJ recombination scenarios. A later analysis defined each TCR beta chain by its CDR3 amino acid sequence plus V-gene family, and excluded reads lacking a unique V-gene family. To address suspected cross-contamination and a sequencing artifact, a later analysis removed some 620 highly shared, low-generation-probability nucleotide sequences. For each public chain, a later analysis derived a clonal expansion index from normalized ranks of inferred template counts within each repertoire. In a later analysis, generation probabilities were computed with a VDJ recombination model fitted to out-of-frame rearrangements, and the resulting probabilities were checked against IGoR. In a later analysis, hypergeometric tests were used to score TCR-TCR, TCR-HLA and TCR-CMV co-occurrence, with a repertoire-size bias correction applied to TCR pairs. To estimate false discovery rates, a later analysis permuted the HLA or CMV assignments 20 times. In a later analysis, co-occurring TCRs were grouped with DBSCAN, and TCRdist sequence similarity was added when clustering was performed within HLA-allele-positive subsets. Repertoires with fewer than 30,000 or more than 120,000 public chains, plus five repertoires with anomalous nucleotide sharing, were excluded from co-occurrence clustering. Drawn from immuneACCESS, this table holds only the in-frame rearrangements with V and J called that TCRdb kept. Clones are partly lost; checked studies trace under half to an unresolved V gene and leave the rest unexplained. For V, J and clone size, that table is used; D and trimming come from the DNA. The sample table lists over 150,000 clones, 80% to 90% of them with a count of one. Jointly, the top ten make up 4.5% to 5.5% of the sample.

Regarding this clone: Its antigen remains undetermined. Base qualities were left out, and no much larger clone turns up one base away. Different DNA sequences within this sample yield the same CDR3.

CDR1 and CDR2 (SGHVS, FNYEAQ) derive from the germline V gene. Compared with germline, V lacks 4 bases and J lacks 4 bases; bases without a gene match: 2. Its CDR3 holds 15 amino acids, cysteine through phenylalanine. The CDR3 DNA has 45 bases and is translated from base 1. Sequencing was done on a sample of PBMCs. This TCR was sampled from a girl between 5 and 17 years old in good health and CMV-seropositive. The V and J segments used are TRBV7-6 and TRBJ2-2; TRBD1 agrees with 11 junctional bases. The CDR3 amino acid sequence is: CASSSGTGGTGELFF. The DNA sequence is TGTGCCAGCAGCTCCGGGACAGGGGGCACCGGGGAGCTGTTTTTT.